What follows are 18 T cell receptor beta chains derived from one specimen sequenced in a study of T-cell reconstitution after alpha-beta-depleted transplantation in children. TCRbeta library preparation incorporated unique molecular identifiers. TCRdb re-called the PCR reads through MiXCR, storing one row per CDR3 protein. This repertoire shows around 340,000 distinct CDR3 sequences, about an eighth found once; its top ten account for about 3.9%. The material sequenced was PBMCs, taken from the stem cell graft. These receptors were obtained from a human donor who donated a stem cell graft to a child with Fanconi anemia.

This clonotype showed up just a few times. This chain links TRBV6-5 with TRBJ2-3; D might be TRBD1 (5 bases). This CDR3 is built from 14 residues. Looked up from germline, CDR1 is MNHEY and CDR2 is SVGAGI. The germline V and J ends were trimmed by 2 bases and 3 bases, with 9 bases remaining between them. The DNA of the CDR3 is TGTGCCAGCAGTTACCTACAGGCTACAGATACGCAGTATTTT. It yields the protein CASSYLQATDTQYF.

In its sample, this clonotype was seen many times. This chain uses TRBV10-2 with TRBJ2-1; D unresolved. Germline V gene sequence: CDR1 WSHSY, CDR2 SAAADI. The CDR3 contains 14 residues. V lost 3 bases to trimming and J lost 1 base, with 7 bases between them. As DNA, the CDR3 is TGCGCCAGCAGTGAAGGGATTTCCTACAATGAGCAGTTCTTC. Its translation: CASSEGISYNEQFF.

The CDR3 loop is CARTATSDSPLHF. CDR3 DNA sequence: TGTGCCCGAACAGCCACCTCGGATTCACCCCTCCACTTT. The chain combines TRBV2 with TRBJ1-6; D remains unclear. There are 13 residues in the CDR3. The germline CDR1 and CDR2 sequences are SNHLY and FYNNEI. V lost 11 bases and J lost 8, with 16 bases in between.

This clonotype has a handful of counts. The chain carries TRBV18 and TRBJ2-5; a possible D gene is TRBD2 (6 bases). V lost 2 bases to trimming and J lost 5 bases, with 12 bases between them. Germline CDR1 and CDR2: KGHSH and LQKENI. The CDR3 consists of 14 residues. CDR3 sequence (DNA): TGTGCCAGCTCACCATCTCTAGCGTGGGAGACCCAGTACTTC. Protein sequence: CASSPSLAWETQYF.

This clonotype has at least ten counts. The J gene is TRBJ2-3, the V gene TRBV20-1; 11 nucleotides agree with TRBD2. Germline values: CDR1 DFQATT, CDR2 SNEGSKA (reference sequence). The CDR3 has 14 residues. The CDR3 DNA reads TGCACCCCGAAGGCTAGCGGGGGGACAGATACGCAGTATTTT. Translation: CTPKASGGTDTQYF.

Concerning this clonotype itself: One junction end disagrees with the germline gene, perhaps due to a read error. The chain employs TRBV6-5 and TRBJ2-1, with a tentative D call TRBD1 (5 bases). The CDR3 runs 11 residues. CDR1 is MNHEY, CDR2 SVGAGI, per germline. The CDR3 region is CATGQGRRVIF. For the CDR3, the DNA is TGTGCCACCGGGCAGGGCCGTCGGGTAATCTTC.

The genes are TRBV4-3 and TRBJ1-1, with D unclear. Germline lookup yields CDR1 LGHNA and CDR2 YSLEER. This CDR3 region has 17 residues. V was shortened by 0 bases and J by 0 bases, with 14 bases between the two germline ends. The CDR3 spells CASSQDAGGSMNTEAFF. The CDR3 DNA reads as TGCGCCAGCAGCCAAGATGCGGGAGGAAGTATGAACACTGAAGCTTTCTTT.

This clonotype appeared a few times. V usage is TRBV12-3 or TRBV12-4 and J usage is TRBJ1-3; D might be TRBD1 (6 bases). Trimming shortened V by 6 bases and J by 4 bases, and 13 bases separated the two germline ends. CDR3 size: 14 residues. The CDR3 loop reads CASRRTATGNTIYF. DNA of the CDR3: TGTGCCAGCAGGAGGACAGCGACCGGAAACACCATATATTTT.

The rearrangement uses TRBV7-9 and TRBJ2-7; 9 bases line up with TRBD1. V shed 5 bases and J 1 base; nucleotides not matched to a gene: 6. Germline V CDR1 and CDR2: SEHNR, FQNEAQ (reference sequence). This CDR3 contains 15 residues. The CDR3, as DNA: TGTGCCAGCAGCCCCCCCGGGACAGGGTCCTACGAGCAGTACTTC. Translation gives CASSPPGTGSYEQYF.

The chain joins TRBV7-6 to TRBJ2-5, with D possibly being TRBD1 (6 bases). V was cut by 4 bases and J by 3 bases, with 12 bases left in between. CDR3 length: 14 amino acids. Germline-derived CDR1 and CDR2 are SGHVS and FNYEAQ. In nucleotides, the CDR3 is TGTGCCAGCAGCTCCCCGGACAGAAAAGAGACCCAGTACTTC. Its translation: CASSSPDRKETQYF.

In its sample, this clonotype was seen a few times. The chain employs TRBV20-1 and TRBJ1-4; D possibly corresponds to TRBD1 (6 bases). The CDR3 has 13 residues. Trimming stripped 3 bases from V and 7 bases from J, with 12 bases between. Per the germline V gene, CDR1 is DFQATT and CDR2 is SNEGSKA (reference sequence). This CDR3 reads CSAREGGGEKLFF. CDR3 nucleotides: TGCAGTGCTAGGGAGGGGGGCGGTGAAAAACTGTTTTTT.

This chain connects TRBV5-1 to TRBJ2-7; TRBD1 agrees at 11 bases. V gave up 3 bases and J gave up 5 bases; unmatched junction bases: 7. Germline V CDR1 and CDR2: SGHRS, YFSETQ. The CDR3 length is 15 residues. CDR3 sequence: CASSSAGTGGNEQYF. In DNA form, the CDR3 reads TGCGCCAGCAGCTCCGCCGGGACAGGGGGAAACGAGCAGTACTTC.

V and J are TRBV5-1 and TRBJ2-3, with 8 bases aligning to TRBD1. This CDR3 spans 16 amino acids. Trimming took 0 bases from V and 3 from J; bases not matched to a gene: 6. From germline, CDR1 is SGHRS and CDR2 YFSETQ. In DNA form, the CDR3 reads TGCGCCAGCAGCTTGGAGGCAGGGGGCTCAACAGATACGCAGTATTTT. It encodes CASSLEAGGSTDTQYF.

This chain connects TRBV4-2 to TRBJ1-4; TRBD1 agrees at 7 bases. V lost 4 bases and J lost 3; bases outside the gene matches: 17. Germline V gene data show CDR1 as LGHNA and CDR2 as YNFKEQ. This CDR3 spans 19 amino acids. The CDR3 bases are TGTGCCAGCAGCCCGCTTTGGGGACAGACACGTAGGGCTAATGAAAAACTGTTTTTT. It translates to CASSPLWGQTRRANEKLFF.

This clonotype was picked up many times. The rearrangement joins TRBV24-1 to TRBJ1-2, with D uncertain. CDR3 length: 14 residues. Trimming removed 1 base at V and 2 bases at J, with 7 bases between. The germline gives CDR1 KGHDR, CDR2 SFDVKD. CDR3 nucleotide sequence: TGTGCCACCAGTGATTTTTCAACGAACTATGGCTACACCTTC. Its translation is CATSDFSTNYGYTF.

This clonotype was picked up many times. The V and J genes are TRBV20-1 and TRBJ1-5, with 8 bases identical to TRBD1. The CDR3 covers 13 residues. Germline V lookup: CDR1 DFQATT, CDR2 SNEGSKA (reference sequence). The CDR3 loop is CSGGQGLDQPQHF. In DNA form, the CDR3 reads TGCAGCGGCGGACAGGGACTGGATCAGCCCCAGCATTTT.

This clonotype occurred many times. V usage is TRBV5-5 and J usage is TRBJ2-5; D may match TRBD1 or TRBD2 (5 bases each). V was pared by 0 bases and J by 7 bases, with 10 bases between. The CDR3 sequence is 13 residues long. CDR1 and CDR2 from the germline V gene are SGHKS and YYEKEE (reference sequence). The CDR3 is CASSLVGTGTQYF. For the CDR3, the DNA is TGTGCCAGCAGCTTGGTAGGGACGGGGACCCAGTACTTC.

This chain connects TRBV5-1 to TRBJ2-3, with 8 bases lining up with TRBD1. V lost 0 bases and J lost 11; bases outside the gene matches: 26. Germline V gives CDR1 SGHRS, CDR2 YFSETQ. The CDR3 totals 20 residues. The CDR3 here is CASSLGTGRILPTDTVGQYF. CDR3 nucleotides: TGCGCCAGCAGCTTGGGGACAGGGAGAATACTACCCACAGATACAGTTGGGCAGTATTTT.